This T cell receptor (beta chain) was sequenced for a study of blood T cell repertoires in COVID-19. The overall study: Donors in the United States, Italy and Spain gave samples during acute or convalescent COVID-19.

Per the original methods: Nucleated cell number was recorded as an estimate derived from reference gene primer amplification. TCRdb's copy holds only in-frame clones and misses some; the assay was immunoSEQ multiplex PCR. The V and J calls and clone size come from that table; D and trimming were worked out from the DNA. Of 270,000 or so clones in the sample, roughly four fifths are singletons; the top ten hold 3.4%. Germline CDR1 and CDR2: MDHEN and SYDVKM. The ends lost 2 bases at V and 1 base at J; junction bases unmatched: 6. The CDR3 totals 17 residues. The clonotype was recovered from a man in his fifties who had recovered from COVID-19. The chain couples TRBV28 to TRBJ1-5, with 9 bases matching TRBD1. Sequencing used PBMCs or T cells enriched from blood (not recorded which). The DNA of the CDR3 is TGTGCCAGCAGTTTACCCGCCGGACAGGGGAGCAATCAGCCCCAGCATTTT. This sequence encodes CASSLPAGQGSNQPQHF.